The 14 T cell receptor beta chains in this list originate from one sample, sequenced in a study of tumor-infiltrating lymphocytes in primary liver carcinoma. Production of TCR beta cDNA used roughly 480 ng total RNA together with a constant-region primer. Researchers made the TCR beta libraries by running three nested multiplex PCR rounds with slightly modified ARM-PCR. Researchers ran the first two PCR rounds for approximately 9 cycles each with TRBV1-TRBV30 forward primers and a C-beta reverse primer. MiXCR was run by TCRdb on the multiplex PCR reads, yielding one entry per CDR3 protein. The sample lists 330,000 or so distinct CDR3 sequences; 65% were seen once. The researchers obtained blood RNA from unsorted whole blood and also extracted germline DNA. Sample: peripheral blood. Receptors originate from a man aged 35-49 years with primary liver carcinoma and hepatitis B virus infection.

The count of this clonotype is one. The junction shows a germline mismatch at one end, possibly a read error. The chain is built from TRBV28 and TRBJ2-7, with D uncertain. The V gene's germline CDR1 is MDHEN and CDR2 SYDVKM. The CDR3 runs 11 residues. The CDR3: CVSSASHEQYF. The CDR3 DNA reads TGTGTCAGCAGTGCAAGTCACGAGCAGTACTTC.

About this clonotype: The junction differs from germline at one of its ends, possibly a read error. The chain couples TRBV11-2 to TRBJ2-1; D might be TRBD1 (5 bases). CDR1 is SGHAT, CDR2 FQNNGV, per germline. This CDR3 comprises 12 residues. CDR3 bases: TGTGCTAGCAGCTACTCGGCTAGGGGGCAGTTCTTC. It yields the protein CASSYSARGQFF. Full variable domain (remainder filled in from reference TRBV11-2 and TRBJ2-1): EAGVAQSPRYKIIEKRQSVAFWCNPISGHATLYWYQQILGQGPKLLIQFQNNGVVDDSQLPKDRFSAERLKGVDSTLKIQPAKLEDSAVYLCASSYSARGQFFGPGTRLTVL.

The chain recombines TRBV6-2 or TRBV6-3 with TRBJ1-1; D is undetermined. The CDR3 extends over 14 amino acids. Per the germline V gene, CDR1 is MNHEY and CDR2 is SVGEGT. V was pared by 8 bases and J by 0 bases, with 13 bases between. CDR3 sequence reads: CASADCVMNTEAFF. The DNA of the CDR3 is TGTGCCAGCGCCGATTGTGTGATGAACACTGAAGCTTTCTTT.

Regarding this clonotype: This may be a read error: a much more frequent sequence differs by one nucleotide. The chain has TRBV6-6 and TRBJ2-5; 10 nucleotides agree with TRBD1. The tail of the sequence fits TRBJ2-1 better, so the J call may be wrong. Germline values: CDR1 MNHNY, CDR2 SVGAGI (reference sequence). CDR3 length: 15 residues. CDR3 residues: CASSTRQGAGETQFF. The CDR3 nucleotides are TGTGCCAGCAGTACCCGACAGGGGGCAGGAGAGACCCAGTTCTTC.

The table lists this clonotype with a count of one. At one boundary the junction diverges from the germline segment, which might be a read error. The V call is TRBV11-2, the J call TRBJ2-7, with TRBD1 matching 7 bases. In germline, CDR1 is SGHAT, CDR2 FQNNGV. This CDR3 has 13 residues. The chain's CDR3 is CASSSNEGAEQYF. The CDR3, as DNA: TGTGCCAGCAGCTCAAATGAGGGGGCCGAGCAGTATTTC.

Notes on this clonotype: Since a much larger clone is just one base distant, this may be a read error. This rearrangement joins TRBV6-1 to TRBJ1-5; D call uncertain. The germline V and J ends were trimmed by 4 bases and 5 bases, with 12 bases remaining between them. Germline V CDR1 and CDR2: MNHNS, SASEGT. The CDR3 length is 14 residues. The CDR3 is CASSGWGGHQPQHF. CDR3 sequence (DNA): TGTGCCAGCAGTGGGTGGGGAGGGCATCAGCCCCAGCATTTT.

This clonotype was counted ten times or more. V gene TRBV12-3 or TRBV12-4 combines with J gene TRBJ2-2; TRBD2 agrees at 8 bases. The CDR3 sequence is 15 residues long. V gave up 4 bases and J gave up 0 bases; unmatched junction bases: 1. CDR3 in amino acids: CASSYSGANTGELFF. The CDR3 DNA reads as TGTGCCAGCAGTTATAGCGGGGCGAACACCGGGGAGCTGTTTTTT.

Note on this clonotype: The germline gene is not matched at one end of the junction; a read error may be the cause. V is TRBV6-5 and J is TRBJ2-3, with TRBD2 matching 11 bases. The CDR3 consists of 12 residues. Germline loops: CDR1 MNHEY, CDR2 SVGAGI. This chain's CDR3 is CASTLSGRALHF. In DNA form, the CDR3 reads TGTGCCAGCACTCTTAGCGGGAGGGCACTGCACTTT.

On this clonotype: Just one base apart from a much larger clone, this may be a read error. The chain links TRBV6-5 to TRBJ2-3; tentative D call: TRBD2 (6 bases). The V end was cut by 9 bases, the J end by 5 bases, with 15 bases between. The CDR3 has 13 amino acids. CDR1 MNHEY and CDR2 SVGAGI come from the germline V gene. The CDR3 bases are TGTGCCAGTCTCAGAGGGGAGGTAGATACGCAGTATTTT. This sequence encodes CASLRGEVDTQYF.

This clonotype occurred many times. This rearrangement joins TRBV4-3 to TRBJ2-5; D possibly corresponds to TRBD2 (7 bases). The V gene lost 1 base and the J gene lost 4 bases, with 10 bases spanning the gap. There are 14 residues in the CDR3. The V gene's germline CDR1 is LGHNA and CDR2 YSLEER. DNA for the CDR3: TGCGCCAGCAGCCAAGTGGGAGGGGGAGAGACCCAGTACTTC. This gives the protein CASSQVGGGETQYF.

The chain links TRBV11-2 to TRBJ2-2; tentatively, D is TRBD1 or TRBD2 (5 bases each). The germline V gene has CDR1 SGHAT and CDR2 FQNNGV. V was clipped by 5 bases and J by 10 bases, with 14 bases between them. The CDR3 extends over 13 amino acids. CDR3 loop: CASSRGNTVELFF. The CDR3 coding sequence is TGTGCCAGCAGCCGGGGCAACACTGTGGAGCTGTTTTTT.

This clonotype has a count of ten or more. This chain connects TRBV29-1 to TRBJ2-3; D unresolved. V lost 2 bases to trimming and J lost 5 bases, with 11 bases between them. Germline V lookup: CDR1 SQVTM, CDR2 ANQGSEA. The CDR3 consists of 13 residues. The CDR3 sequence: CSVERPDLDTQYF. CDR3 bases: TGCAGCGTTGAAAGGCCAGACCTAGATACGCAGTATTTT.

V is TRBV5-1 and J is TRBJ2-7; D is unclear. CDR3 length: 15 residues. Germline V gene sequence: CDR1 SGHRS, CDR2 YFSETQ. Between the trimmed V and J ends, which lost 1 base and 5 bases, there was a span of 16 bases. CDR3 sequence reads: CASSLSDSFVDEQYF. For the CDR3, the DNA is TGCGCCAGCAGCTTGAGCGATTCCTTCGTGGACGAGCAGTACTTC.

There are many counts of this clonotype. The J gene is TRBJ2-5, the V gene TRBV6-6; 13 nucleotides align to TRBD2. V was pared by 2 bases and J by 5 bases, with 5 bases of the junction left unmatched. Germline CDR1 reads MNHNY; CDR2 reads SVGAGI (reference sequence). The CDR3 runs to 16 residues. The DNA of the CDR3 is TGTGCCAGCAGTTACCTGGGACTAGCGGGACAGGAGACCCAGTACTTC. It is translated as CASSYLGLAGQETQYF.